The entry below gives a single TCR beta chain sequence along with its context. Its antigen is as yet unknown. The sample is drawn from a study of shared clonotypes between healthy human individuals. Repertoires were generated with immunoSEQ multiplex PCR, while TCRdb's copy carries only in-frame clones and drops some. The sample consists of over 850,000 clones, about four fifths of them appearing once. Findings and caveats of the study: The four-donor shared clonotypes exceeded non-shared clonotypes in generation probability, with non-shared ones scoring lower. Genetic and exposure-history diversity was limited by the few donors.

Trimming left V 5 bases short and J 6 bases short, with 17 bases between. Germline CDR1 reads SNHLY; CDR2 reads FYNNEI. There are 14 residues in the CDR3. The origin of this receptor is a man younger than 35 in good health. Some clones in this sample may be carry-over from other donors' samples. The specimen was memory CD4+ T cells from PBMCs. Indicated subset: CD45RA-negative fraction. This chain joins TRBV2 and TRBJ2-7; tentatively, D is TRBD1 (6 bases). The CDR3 region has the DNA TGTGCCAGCAGTTCCGGGACATACGAACGCGAGCAGTACTTC. Translated: CASSSGTYEREQYF.